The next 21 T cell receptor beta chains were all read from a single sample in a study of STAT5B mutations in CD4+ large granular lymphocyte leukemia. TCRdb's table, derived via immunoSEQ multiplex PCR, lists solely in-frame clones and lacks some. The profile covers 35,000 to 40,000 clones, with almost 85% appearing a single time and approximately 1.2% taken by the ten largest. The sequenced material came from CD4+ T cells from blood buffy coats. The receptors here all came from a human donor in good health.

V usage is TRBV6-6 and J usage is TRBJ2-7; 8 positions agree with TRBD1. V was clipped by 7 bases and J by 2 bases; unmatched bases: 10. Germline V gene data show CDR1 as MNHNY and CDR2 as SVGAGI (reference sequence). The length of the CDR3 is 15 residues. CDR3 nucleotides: TGTGCCAGCACCCGACGGACAGGGAGTACCTACGAGCAGTACTTC. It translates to CASTRRTGSTYEQYF.

CDR3 nucleotide sequence: TGTGCCAGCAGTTTACCTACAGGGACCACTGAAGCTTTCTTT. This encodes CASSLPTGTTEAFF. The chain employs TRBV28 and TRBJ1-1, with D possibly matching TRBD1 (6 bases). This CDR3 has 14 residues. Germline V gene lookup returns CDR1 MDHEN and CDR2 SYDVKM. Trimming left V 2 bases short and J 4 bases short, with 11 bases between.

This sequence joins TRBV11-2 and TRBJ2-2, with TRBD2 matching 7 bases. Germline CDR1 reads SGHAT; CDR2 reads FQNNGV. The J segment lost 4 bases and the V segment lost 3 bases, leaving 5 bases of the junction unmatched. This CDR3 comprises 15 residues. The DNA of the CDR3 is TGTGCCAGCAGCTTTGGGGGAGGGGCCACCGGGGAGCTGTTTTTT. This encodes CASSFGGGATGELFF.

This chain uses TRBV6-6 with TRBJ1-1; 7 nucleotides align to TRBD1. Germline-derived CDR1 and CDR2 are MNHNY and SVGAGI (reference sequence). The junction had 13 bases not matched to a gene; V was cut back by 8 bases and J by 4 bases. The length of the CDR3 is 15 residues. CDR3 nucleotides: TGTGCCAGCCATAAGGGACAGCTGGGGGGCACTGAAGCTTTCTTT. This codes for CASHKGQLGGTEAFF.

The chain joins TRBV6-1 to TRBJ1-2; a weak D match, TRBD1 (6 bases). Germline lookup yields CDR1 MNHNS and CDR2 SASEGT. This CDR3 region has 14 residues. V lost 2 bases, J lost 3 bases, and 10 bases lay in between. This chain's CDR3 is CASSESTGHYGYTF. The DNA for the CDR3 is TGTGCCAGCAGTGAAAGTACAGGGCACTATGGCTACACCTTC.

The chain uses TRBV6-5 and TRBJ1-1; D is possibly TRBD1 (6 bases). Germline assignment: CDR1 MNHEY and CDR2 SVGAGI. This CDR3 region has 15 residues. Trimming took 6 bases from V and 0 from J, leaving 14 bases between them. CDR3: CASRRRTVMNTEAFF. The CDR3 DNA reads TGTGCCAGCAGACGTCGGACAGTTATGAACACTGAAGCTTTCTTT.

The CDR3 DNA sequence: TGCGCCAGCAGCCTCCAGGGGGACAAAAACATTCAGTACTTC. It encodes CASSLQGDKNIQYF. The rearrangement joins TRBV4-1 to TRBJ2-4; 7 nucleotides line up with TRBD1. Germline V gene sequence: CDR1 MGHRA, CDR2 YSYEKL. V dropped 4 bases and J dropped 3; count of bases not matched to a gene: 3. The CDR3 is 14 residues long.

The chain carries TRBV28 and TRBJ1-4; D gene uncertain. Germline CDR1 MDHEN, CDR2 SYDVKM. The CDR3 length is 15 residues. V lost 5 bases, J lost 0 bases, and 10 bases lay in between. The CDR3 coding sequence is TGTGCCAGCAGTCTTGGCGGGTCAACTAATGAAAAACTGTTTTTT. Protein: CASSLGGSTNEKLFF.

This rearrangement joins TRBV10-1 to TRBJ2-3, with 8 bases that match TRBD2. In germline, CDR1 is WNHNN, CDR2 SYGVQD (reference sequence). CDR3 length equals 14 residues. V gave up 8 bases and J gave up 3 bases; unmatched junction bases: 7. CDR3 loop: CASQSGSGTDTQYF. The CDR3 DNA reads TGCGCCAGCCAGAGCGGGAGCGGTACAGATACGCAGTATTTT.

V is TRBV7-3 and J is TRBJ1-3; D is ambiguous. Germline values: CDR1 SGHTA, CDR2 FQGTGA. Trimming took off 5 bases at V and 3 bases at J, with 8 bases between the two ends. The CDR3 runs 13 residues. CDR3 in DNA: TGTGCCAGCAGCCCGAACGGTGGAAACACCATATATTTT. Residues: CASSPNGGNTIYF.

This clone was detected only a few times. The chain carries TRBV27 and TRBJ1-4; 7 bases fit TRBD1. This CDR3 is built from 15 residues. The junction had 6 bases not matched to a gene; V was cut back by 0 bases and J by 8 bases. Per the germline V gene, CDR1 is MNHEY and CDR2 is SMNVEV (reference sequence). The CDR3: CASSLSRRGQEKLFF. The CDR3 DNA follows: TGTGCCAGCAGTTTATCGCGCAGGGGACAGGAAAAACTGTTTTTT. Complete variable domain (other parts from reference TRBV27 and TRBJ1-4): EAQVTQNPRYLITVTGKKLTVTCSQNMNHEYMSWYRQDPGLGLRQIYYSMNVEVTDKGDVPEGYKVSRKEKRNFPLILESPSPNQTSLYFCASSLSRRGQEKLFFGSGTQLSVL.

The CDR3 reads CASSPEYNEQFF. CDR3 bases: TGTGCCAGCTCACCAGAGTACAATGAGCAGTTCTTC. The chain links TRBV18 to TRBJ2-1, with no clear D. Trimming took off 2 bases at V and 4 bases at J, with 3 bases between the two ends. The CDR3 loop spans 12 amino acids. Germline CDR1 reads KGHSH; CDR2 reads LQKENI. Complete variable domain (other parts from reference TRBV18 and TRBJ2-1): NAGVMQNPRHLVRRRGQEARLRCSPMKGHSHVYWYRQLPEEGLKFMVYLQKENIIDESGMPKERFSAEFPKEGPSILRIQQVVRGDSAAYFCASSPEYNEQFFGPGTRLTVL.

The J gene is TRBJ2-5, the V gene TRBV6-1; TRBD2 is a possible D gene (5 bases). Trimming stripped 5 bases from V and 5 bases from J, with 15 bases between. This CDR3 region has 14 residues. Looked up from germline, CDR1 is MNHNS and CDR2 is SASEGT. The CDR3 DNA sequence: TGTGCCAGCAGTTCTTCCCCTAGCTTGGAGACCCAGTACTTC. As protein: CASSSSPSLETQYF.

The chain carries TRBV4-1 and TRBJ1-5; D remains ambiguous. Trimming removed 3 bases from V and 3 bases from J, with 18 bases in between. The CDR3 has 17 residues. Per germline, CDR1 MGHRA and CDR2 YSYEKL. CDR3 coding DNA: TGCGCCAGCAGCCACGGATCCCTGGACCGTATCAATCAGCCCCAGCATTTT. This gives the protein CASSHGSLDRINQPQHF.

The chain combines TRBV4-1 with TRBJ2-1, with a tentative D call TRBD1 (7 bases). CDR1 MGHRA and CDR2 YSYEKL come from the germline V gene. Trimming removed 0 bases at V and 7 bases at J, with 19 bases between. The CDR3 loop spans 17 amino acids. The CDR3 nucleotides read TGCGCCAGCAGCCAAGATTTCTCCACAGGGGCGGGGAATGAGCAGTTCTTC. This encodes CASSQDFSTGAGNEQFF.

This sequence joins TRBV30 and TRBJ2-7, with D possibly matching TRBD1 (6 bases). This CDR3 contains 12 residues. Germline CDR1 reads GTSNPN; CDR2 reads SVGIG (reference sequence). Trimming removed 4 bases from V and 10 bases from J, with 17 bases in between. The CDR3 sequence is CAWTSHRDKQYF. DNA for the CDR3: TGTGCCTGGACCAGTCACCGGGACAAACAGTACTTC.

The CDR3 loop is CASSGGRGTGANVLTF. CDR3 nucleotides: TGTGCCAGCAGTGGAGGCAGGGGGACTGGGGCCAACGTCCTGACTTTC. The chain has TRBV2 and TRBJ2-6; 7 bases align to TRBD1. The CDR3 is 16 amino acids. The V segment lost 4 bases and the J segment 2 bases; nucleotides outside the gene matches: 5. The germline V gene encodes CDR1 SNHLY and CDR2 FYNNEI.

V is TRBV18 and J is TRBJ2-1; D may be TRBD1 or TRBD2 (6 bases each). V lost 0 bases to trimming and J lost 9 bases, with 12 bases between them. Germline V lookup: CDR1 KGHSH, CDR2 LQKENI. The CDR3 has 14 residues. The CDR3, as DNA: TGTGCCAGCTCACCACCGTCGTCGGGGGCTGAGCAGTTCTTC. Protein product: CASSPPSSGAEQFF.

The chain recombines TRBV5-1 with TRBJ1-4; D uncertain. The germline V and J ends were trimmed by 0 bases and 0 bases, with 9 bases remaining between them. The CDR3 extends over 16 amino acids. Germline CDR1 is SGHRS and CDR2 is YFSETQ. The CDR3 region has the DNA TGCGCCAGCAGCTTGGAGACGGGTGCAACTAATGAAAAACTGTTTTTT. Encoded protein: CASSLETGATNEKLFF.

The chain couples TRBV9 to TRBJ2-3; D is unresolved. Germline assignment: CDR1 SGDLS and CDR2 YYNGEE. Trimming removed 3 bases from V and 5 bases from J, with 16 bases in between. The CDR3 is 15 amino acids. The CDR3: CASSARPESRDTQYF. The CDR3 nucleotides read TGTGCCAGCAGCGCCCGGCCCGAGAGTAGAGATACGCAGTATTTT.

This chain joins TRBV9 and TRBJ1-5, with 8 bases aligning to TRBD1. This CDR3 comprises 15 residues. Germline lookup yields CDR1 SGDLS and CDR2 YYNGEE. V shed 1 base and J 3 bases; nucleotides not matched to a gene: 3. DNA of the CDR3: TGTGCCAGCAGCGTAACACAGGGGGACAATCAGCCCCAGCATTTT. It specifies CASSVTQGDNQPQHF.